This record looks at one T cell receptor (beta chain) sequence and its context. The antigen is not known. CD4+ cells yielded CD45RA+ naive and CD45RA-negative memory subsets. The data were obtained in a study of shared clonotypes between healthy human individuals. Across the whole study: Per-donor plates numbered three CD4 naive, three CD4 memory, two CD8 naive and one CD8 memory. Overall study results and limits: A reduction in generation probabilities was seen for non-shared clonotypes relative to those shared by all four donors.

In the original analysis: ImmunoSEQ output lacked quality scores and full-length reads, limiting matched filtering. Generated by immunoSEQ multiplex PCR, the TCRdb table keeps only in-frame clones and is missing some. D and trimming were read from the DNA, whereas the V and J calls and clone size are those reported in that table. The table lists 950,000 to 1,300,000 clones, around 76% of them singletons, with roughly 1.4% in the top ten. This clonotype originated in a man aged 18 to 30 in good health. The sequenced sample was memory CD4+ T cells sorted from blood. Subset of the sample: CD45RA-negative fraction.

CDR3 in amino acids: CASSFRGWEQFF. The DNA of the CDR3 is TGTGCCAGCAGCTTCCGTGGTTGGGAGCAGTTCTTC. The chain is built from TRBV7-2 and TRBJ2-1; D remains unclear. Germline V lookup: CDR1 SGHTA, CDR2 FQGNSA. V was clipped by 3 bases and J by 10 bases, with 10 bases between them. The CDR3 is 12 residues long.